This TCR beta chain was retrieved from a study of T-cell memory formation after mild COVID-19 (dated by TCRdb to about 2021). Background on the whole study: TCR sequence clusters from the two donors were found to be largely donor specific. Longitudinal TCRalpha and TCRbeta repertoire sequencing tracked T-cell clones expanding and contracting after mild COVID-19 in a couple of donors. The cohort comprised two young, previously healthy adult volunteers, one female and one male. Broad study findings and their caveats: Clones that contracted from day 15 to 85 showed balanced CD4/CD8 phenotypes, whereas a second wave of clones that expanded from day 15 to 37 leaned towards CD4+. Some responding clones were detected in pre-infection memory, suggesting pre-existing cross-reactive memory T cells joined the SARS-CoV-2 response. Contracting CD4+ clones appeared mostly in the CM and EM memory subsets, whereas CD8+ clones were enriched in EMRA. The study included only a couple of mild cases, and larger cohorts that include severe cases with pre-infection samples were judged to be necessary. SARS-CoV-2 specificity was not confirmed for the second-wave clones peaking on day 37.

As regards this clonotype: Its cognate antigen has yet to be identified. Base quality data are lacking; no much larger clone is found one base away.

These reads were obtained on an Illumina NovaSeq 6000. TCRalpha and TCRbeta cDNA libraries were built by 5'RACE with constant-segment primers, adding sample barcodes and unique molecular identifiers. Trizol reagent was used to extract RNA from every sample. Amplification of the libraries took two PCR steps, and the second step added a second sample barcode plus Illumina TruSeq adapters. Sequencing of the libraries was done on an Illumina NovaSeq, producing 2 x 150 bp paired-end reads. The study's own analysis went as follows. The reads were demultiplexed and collapsed into UMI-guided consensus sequences using migec v1.2.7. Using mixcr v2.1.11, UMI consensuses were aligned to TRA and TRB V and J templates and then assembled into clonotypes. A clonotype was counted as expanded or contracted only when both edgeR and NoisET called the clonotype significant, with the noise models trained on biological replicates. For edgeR calls, the thresholds were a false discovery rate-adjusted p below 0.01 and a log2 fold-change of 1. As an exploratory analysis of dynamics, PCA with hierarchical clustering was applied to max-normalized trajectories of the 1000 most abundant clonotypes. Each responding clone was given a CD4 or CD8 phenotype based on the CD4+ and CD8+ repertoires, which had been sequenced separately. The public reads were reanalyzed by TCRdb: fastp trimming at Q25, MiXCR alignment, in-frame beta chains only. Rows merge per CDR3 protein into single entries with the most common DNA and genes. These V and J calls originate from TCRdb's pipeline instead of the authors' own analysis. Here the sample has roughly 200,000 distinct CDR3 sequences; 16% occur a single time. The ten largest clones add up to under 2.5% of the sample.

Ficoll-Paque density gradient centrifugation was the method used to isolate PBMCs. The specimen sequenced was PBMCs or a T cell subset sorted from them (not recorded which). The TCR originated in an adult woman who had mild COVID-19 (a few samples of this study predate the infection). The sample titles of this study are shuffled in the database, so cell type and time point are left out; the donor was told from shared clones.

The nucleotides read TGTGCCAGCAGTTACTCGAACCACGGCGAGCAGTACTTC. It codes for CASSYSNHGEQYF. The rearrangement joined TRBV6-5 to TRBJ2-7; the D gene lacks a confident call. V was cut back by 0 bases and J by 6 bases, leaving a gap of 9 bases between them. Reading from cysteine to phenylalanine, the CDR3 counts 13 amino acids. This entry keeps only the CDR3 DNA: 39 bases, framed from base 1. According to the germline V gene, CDR1 reads MNHEY and CDR2 reads SVGAGI.